Given below is one T cell receptor beta chain in context. Sequenced by immunoSEQ multiplex PCR; TCRdb stores in-frame clones only, minus some. Of tens of thousands of clones listed, under 95% were seen once; the top ten hold less than 0.6%. The data derive from a study of T cell changes during pregnancy in multiple sclerosis. Deletions cut 2 bases from V and 3 bases from J, with 10 bases between. The CDR3 runs to 14 residues. The germline V gene has CDR1 SGHRS and CDR2 YFSETQ. The specimen was CD4+ T cells from peripheral blood mononuclear cells, collected in the second trimester of pregnancy. The TCR sequence derives from a female donor with multiple sclerosis, enrolled in a pregnancy study. The genes are TRBV5-1 and TRBJ2-3, with D possibly being TRBD2 (7 bases). The CDR3 here is CASSFGGATDTQYF. As DNA, the CDR3 is TGCGCCAGCAGCTTTGGGGGGGCAACAGATACGCAGTATTTT. Together with reference TRBV5-1 and TRBJ2-3, the CDR3 gives the full variable domain: KAGVTQTPRYLIKTRGQQVTLSCSPISGHRSVSWYQQTPGQGLQFLFEYFSETQRNKGNFPGRFSGRQFSNSRSEMNVSTLELGDSALYLCASSFGGATDTQYFGPGTRLTVL.